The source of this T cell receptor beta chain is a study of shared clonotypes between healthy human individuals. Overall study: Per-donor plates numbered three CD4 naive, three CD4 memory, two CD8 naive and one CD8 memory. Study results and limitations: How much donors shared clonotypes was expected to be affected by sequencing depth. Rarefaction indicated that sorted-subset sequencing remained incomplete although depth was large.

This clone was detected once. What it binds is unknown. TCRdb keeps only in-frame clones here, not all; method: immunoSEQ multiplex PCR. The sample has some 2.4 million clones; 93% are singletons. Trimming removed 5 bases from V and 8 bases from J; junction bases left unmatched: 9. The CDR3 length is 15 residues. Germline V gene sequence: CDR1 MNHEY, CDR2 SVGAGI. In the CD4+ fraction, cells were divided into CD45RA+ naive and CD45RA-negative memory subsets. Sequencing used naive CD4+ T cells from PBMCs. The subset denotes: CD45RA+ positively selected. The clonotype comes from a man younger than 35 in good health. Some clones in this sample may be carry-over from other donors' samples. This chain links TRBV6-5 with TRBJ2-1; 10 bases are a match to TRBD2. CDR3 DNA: TGTGCCAGCAGTAGGTCTAGCGGGAGTGGCTATGAGCAGTTCTTC. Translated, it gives CASSRSSGSGYEQFF.